This record concerns one T cell receptor beta chain sequence. These data originate in a study of blood T cell repertoires in COVID-19. About the research overall: Specimens from acute and convalescent COVID-19 originated in the United States, Italy and Spain. PBMCs, B-cell-depleted T cells, or T cells were the source of the cDNA or gDNA that made up the material.

Original analysis: Scientists estimated how many nucleated cells there were by amplifying reference gene primers. Repertoires were generated with immunoSEQ multiplex PCR, while TCRdb's copy carries only in-frame clones and drops some. Clonal size and the V and J genes are those of that table, whereas D and trimming came from the DNA. The sample holds approximately 190,000 clones; 85% to 90% are singletons and the top ten take 4.5% to 7.5%. Material for sequencing was peripheral blood. This TCR derives from a man at least 80 years old with acute or convalescent COVID-19.

CDR3 in amino acids: CASRHQETGELFF. CDR3 DNA: TGTGCCAGCAGGCATCAGGAAACCGGGGAGCTGTTTTTT. The chain joins TRBV7-3 to TRBJ2-2; D is uncertain. The CDR3 totals 13 residues. Deletions cut 6 bases from V and 5 bases from J, with 10 bases between. CDR1 and CDR2 from the germline V gene are SGHTA and FQGTGA.